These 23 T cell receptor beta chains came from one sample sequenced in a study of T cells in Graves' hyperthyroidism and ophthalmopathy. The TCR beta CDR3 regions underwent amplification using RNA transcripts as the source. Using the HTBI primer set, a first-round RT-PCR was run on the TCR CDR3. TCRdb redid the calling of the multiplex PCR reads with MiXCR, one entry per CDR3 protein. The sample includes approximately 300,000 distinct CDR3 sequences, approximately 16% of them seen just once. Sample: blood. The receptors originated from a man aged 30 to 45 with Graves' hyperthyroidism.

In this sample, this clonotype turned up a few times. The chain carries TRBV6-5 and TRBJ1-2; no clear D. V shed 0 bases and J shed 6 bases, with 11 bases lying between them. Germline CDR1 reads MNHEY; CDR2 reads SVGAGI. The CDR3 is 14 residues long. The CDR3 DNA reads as TGTGCCAGCAGTTACTCGATGCAGGCAAATGGCTACACCTTC. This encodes CASSYSMQANGYTF.

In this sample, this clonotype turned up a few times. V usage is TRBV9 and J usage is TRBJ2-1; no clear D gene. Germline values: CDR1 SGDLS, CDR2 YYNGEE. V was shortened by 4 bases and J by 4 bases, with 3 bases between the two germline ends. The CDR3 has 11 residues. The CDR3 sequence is CASSKYNEQFF. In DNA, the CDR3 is TGTGCCAGCAGCAAGTACAATGAGCAGTTCTTC.

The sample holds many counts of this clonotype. CDR3 nucleotide sequence: TGTGCCAGCAGGGGCCAGGACATAATGTACTTC. Residues: CASRGQDIMYF. V gene TRBV7-9 combines with J gene TRBJ2-5; tentative D call: TRBD1 (5 bases). V was trimmed by 6 bases and J by 13 bases, leaving 15 bases between them. Per the germline V gene, CDR1 is SEHNR and CDR2 is FQNEAQ (reference sequence). The CDR3 spans 11 residues.

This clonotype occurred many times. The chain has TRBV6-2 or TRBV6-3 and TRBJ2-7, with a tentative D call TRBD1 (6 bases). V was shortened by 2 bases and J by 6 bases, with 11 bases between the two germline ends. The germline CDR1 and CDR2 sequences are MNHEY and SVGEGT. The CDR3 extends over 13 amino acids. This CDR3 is CASSYVQGSEQYF. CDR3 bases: TGTGCCAGCAGTTACGTCCAGGGGTCCGAGCAGTACTTC.

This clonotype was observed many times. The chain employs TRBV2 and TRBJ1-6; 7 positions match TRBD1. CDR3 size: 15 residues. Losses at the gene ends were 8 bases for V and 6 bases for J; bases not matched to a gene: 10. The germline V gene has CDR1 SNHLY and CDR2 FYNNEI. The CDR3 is CASGTVAGSNSPLHF. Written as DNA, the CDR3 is TGTGCCAGCGGGACAGTCGCGGGAAGTAATTCACCCCTCCACTTT.

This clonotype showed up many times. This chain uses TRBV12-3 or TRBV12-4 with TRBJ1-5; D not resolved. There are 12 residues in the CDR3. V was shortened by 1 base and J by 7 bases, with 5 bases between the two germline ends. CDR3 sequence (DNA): TGTGCCAGCAGTTTAGAATCCCAGCCCCAGCATTTT. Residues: CASSLESQPQHF.

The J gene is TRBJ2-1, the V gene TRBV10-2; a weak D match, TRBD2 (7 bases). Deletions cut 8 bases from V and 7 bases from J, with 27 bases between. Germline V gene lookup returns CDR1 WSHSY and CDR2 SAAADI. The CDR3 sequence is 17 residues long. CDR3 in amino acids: CASRGGAGGGSRNEQFF. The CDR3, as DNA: TGCGCCAGCCGAGGTGGGGCGGGCGGGGGCTCGAGGAATGAGCAGTTCTTC.

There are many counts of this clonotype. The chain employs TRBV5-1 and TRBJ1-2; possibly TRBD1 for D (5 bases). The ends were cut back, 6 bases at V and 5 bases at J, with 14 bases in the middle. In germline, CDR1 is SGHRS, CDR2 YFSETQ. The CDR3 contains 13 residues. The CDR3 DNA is TGCGCCAGCATAGCGACAGAGGATTATGGCTACACCTTC. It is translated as CASIATEDYGYTF.

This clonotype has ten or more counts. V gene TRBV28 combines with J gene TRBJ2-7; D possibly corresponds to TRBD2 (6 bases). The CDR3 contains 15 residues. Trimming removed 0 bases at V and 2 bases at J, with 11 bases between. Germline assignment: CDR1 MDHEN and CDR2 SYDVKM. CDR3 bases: TGTGCCAGCAGTTTATGGCTAGCGCCGGCCTACGAGCAGTACTTC. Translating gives CASSLWLAPAYEQYF.

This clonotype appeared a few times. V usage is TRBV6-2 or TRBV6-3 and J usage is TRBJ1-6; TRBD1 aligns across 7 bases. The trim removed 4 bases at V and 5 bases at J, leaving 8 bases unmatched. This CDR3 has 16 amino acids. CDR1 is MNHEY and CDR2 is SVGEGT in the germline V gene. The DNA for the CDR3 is TGTGCCAGCAGTTCGAATTGGGACAGAGATAATTCACCCCTCCACTTT. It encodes CASSSNWDRDNSPLHF.

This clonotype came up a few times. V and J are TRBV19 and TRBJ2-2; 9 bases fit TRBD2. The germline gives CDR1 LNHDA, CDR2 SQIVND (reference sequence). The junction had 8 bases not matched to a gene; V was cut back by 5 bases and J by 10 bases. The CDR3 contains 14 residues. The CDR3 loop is CASSRAGGPVELFF. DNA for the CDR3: TGTGCCAGTAGTCGTGCGGGAGGGCCTGTGGAGCTGTTTTTT.

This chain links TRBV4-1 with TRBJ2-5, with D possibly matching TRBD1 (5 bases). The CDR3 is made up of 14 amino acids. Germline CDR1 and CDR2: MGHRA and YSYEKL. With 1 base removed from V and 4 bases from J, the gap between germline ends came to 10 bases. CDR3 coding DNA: TGCGCCAGCAGCCAAGCGGACAACCGAGAGACCCAGTACTTC. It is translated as CASSQADNRETQYF.

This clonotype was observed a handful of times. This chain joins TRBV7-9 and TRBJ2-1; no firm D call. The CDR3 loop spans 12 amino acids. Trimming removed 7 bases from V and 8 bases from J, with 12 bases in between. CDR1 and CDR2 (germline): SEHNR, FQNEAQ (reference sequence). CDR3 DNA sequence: TGTGCCAGCACAGGTAGCTTGGATGAGCAGTTCTTC. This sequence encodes CASTGSLDEQFF. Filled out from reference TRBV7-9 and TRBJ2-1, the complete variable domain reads DTGVSQNPRHKITKRGQNVTFRCDPISEHNRLYWYRQTLGQGPEFLTYFQNEAQLEKSRLLSDRFSAERPKGSFSTLEIQRTEQGDSAMYLCASTGSLDEQFFGPGTRLTVL.

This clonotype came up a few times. The CDR3 spells CASTRGPQNTEAFF. CDR3 nucleotides: TGCGCCAGCACCCGGGGACCCCAGAACACTGAAGCTTTCTTT. The chain uses TRBV5-1 and TRBJ1-1; perhaps TRBD1 as D (5 bases). Trimming removed 6 bases from V and 1 base from J, with 13 bases in between. There are 14 residues in the CDR3. CDR1 and CDR2 (germline): SGHRS, YFSETQ.

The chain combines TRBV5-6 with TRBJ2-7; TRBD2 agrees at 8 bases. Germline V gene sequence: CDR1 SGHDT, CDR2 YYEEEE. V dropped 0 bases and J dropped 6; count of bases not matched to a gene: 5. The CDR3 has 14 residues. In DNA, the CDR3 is TGTGCCAGCAGCTTGGGCCAGCGGGGGATCGAGCAGTACTTC. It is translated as CASSLGQRGIEQYF.

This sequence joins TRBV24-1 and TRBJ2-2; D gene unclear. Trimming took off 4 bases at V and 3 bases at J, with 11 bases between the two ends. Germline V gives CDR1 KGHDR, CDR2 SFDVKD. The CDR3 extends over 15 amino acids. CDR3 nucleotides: TGTGCCACCAGTGACCTGGGGTATGACACCGGGGAGCTGTTTTTT. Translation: CATSDLGYDTGELFF.

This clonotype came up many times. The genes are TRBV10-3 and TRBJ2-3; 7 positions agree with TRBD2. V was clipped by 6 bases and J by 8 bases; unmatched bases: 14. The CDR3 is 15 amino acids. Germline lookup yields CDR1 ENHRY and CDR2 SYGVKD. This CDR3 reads CAISLTRGEGGTQYF. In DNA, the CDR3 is TGTGCCATCAGCCTGACACGGGGGGAAGGTGGTACGCAGTATTTT.

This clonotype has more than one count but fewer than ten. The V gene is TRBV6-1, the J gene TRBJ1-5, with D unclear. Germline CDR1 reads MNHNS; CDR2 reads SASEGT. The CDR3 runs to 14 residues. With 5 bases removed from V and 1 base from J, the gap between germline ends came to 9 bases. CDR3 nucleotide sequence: TGTGCCAGCAGTATCCTAAGCAGCAATCAGCCCCAGCATTTT. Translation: CASSILSSNQPQHF.

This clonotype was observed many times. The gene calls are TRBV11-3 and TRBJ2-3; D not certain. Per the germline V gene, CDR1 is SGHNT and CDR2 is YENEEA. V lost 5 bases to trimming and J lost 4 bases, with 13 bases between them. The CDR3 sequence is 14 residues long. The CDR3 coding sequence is TGTGCCAGCAGCCGATCCCTTAGGCCAGATACGCAGTATTTT. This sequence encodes CASSRSLRPDTQYF.

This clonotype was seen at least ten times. The CDR3 DNA reads as TGCGCCAGCAGCTCCCTCCGGGACAGAGAGCAGTTCTTC. The encoded protein is CASSSLRDREQFF. J is TRBJ2-1 and V is TRBV5-1; TRBD1 aligns across 7 bases. The junction had 7 bases not matched to a gene; V was cut back by 3 bases and J by 10 bases. This CDR3 contains 13 residues. Germline loops: CDR1 SGHRS, CDR2 YFSETQ. The whole variable domain, remainder taken from reference TRBV5-1 and TRBJ2-1, is KAGVTQTPRYLIKTRGQQVTLSCSPISGHRSVSWYQQTPGQGLQFLFEYFSETQRNKGNFPGRFSGRQFSNSRSEMNVSTLELGDSALYLCASSSLRDREQFFGPGTRLTVL.

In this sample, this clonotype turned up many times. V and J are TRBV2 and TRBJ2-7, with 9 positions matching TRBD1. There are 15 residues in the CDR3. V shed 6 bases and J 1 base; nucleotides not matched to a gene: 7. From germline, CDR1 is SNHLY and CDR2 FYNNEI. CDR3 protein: CASRRGTGTSYEQYF. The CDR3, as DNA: TGTGCCAGCAGGAGAGGGACAGGGACATCCTACGAGCAGTACTTC.

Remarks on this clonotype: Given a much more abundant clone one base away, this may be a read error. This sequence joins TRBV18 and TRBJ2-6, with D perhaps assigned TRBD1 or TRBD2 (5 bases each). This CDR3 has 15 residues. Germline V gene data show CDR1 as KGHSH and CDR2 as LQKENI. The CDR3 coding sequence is TGTGCCAGCTCACCGGGGGTAGCTGGGGCCAACGTCCCGACTTTC. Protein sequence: CASSPGVAGANVPTF.

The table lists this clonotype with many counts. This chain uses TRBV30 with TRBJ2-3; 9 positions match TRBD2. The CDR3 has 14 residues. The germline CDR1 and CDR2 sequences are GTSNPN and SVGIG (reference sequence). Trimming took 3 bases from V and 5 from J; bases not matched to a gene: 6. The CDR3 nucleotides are TGTGCCTGGAGACTTGCGGGAGGGGGAGATACGCAGTATTTT. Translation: CAWRLAGGGDTQYF.